Listed here is a single T cell receptor beta chain. Its antigen is as yet unknown. Deletions cut 3 bases from V and 7 bases from J, with 16 bases between. The CDR3 sequence is 15 residues long. The germline V gene encodes CDR1 GTSNPN and CDR2 SVGIG (reference sequence). The data originate from a study of early T cells in non-severe SARS-CoV-2 infection. Background on the study: Sequencing of bulk RNA from unsorted whole blood was done, without chain pairing.

Individual cDNA molecules were tagged with unique molecular identifiers. TCRdb fed the 5' RACE reads into MiXCR, producing one record per CDR3 protein. This sample has some 80,000 distinct CDR3 sequences; approximately 12% occur once, and the top ten carry approximately 3.6%. Study-level results: Matching with VDJdb favored anti-spike CD8 responses (missing private and CD4 specificities).

This chain connects TRBV30 to TRBJ1-6; D is uncertain. This clonotype was obtained from an adult who was a healthcare worker with PCR-confirmed SARS-CoV-2 infection or an uninfected control (not recorded which). Material for sequencing was whole blood. CDR3 nucleotide sequence: TGTGCCTGGAGCGGAGCCACCAAAGGGAATTCACCCCTCCACTTT. The encoded protein is CAWSGATKGNSPLHF. The full variable domain, in which reference TRBV30 and TRBJ1-6 provide the parts outside the CDR3, is SQTIHQWPATLVQPVGSPLSLECTVEGTSNPNLYWYRQAAGRGLQLLFYSVGIGQISSEVPQNLSASRPQDRQFILSSKKLLLSDSGFYLCAWSGATKGNSPLHFGNGTRLTVT.